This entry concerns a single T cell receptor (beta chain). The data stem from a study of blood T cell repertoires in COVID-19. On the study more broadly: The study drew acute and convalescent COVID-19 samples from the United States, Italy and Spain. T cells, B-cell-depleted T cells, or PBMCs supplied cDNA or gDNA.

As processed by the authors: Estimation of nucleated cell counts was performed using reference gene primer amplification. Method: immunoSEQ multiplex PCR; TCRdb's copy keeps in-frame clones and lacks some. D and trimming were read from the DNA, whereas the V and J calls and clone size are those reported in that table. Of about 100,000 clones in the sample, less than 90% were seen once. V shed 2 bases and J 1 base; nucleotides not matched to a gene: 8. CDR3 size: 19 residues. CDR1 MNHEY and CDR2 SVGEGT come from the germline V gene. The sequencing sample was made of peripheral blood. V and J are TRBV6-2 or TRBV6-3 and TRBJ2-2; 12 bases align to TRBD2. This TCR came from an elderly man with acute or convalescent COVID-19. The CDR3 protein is CASSYPVSSGRVNTGELFF. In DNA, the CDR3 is TGTGCCAGCAGTTACCCGGTTTCTAGCGGGAGGGTGAACACCGGGGAGCTGTTTTTT.